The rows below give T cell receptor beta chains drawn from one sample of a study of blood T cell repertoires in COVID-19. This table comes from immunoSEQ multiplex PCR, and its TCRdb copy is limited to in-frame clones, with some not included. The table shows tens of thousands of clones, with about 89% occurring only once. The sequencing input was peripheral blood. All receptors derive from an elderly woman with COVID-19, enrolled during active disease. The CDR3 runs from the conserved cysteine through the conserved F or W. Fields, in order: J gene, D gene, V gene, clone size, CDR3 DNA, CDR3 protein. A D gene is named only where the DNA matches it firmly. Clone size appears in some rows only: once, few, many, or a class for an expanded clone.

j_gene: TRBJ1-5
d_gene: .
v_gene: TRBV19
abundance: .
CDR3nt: TGTGCCAGTAGTAAAGGCAGGGAGGGCCAGCCCCAGCATTTT
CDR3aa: CASSKGREGQPQHF

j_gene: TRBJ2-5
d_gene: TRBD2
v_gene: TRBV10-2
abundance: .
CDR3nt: TGCGCCAGCAGTTTAGCGGGGGCCAAAGAGACCCAGTACTTC
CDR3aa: CASSLAGAKETQYF

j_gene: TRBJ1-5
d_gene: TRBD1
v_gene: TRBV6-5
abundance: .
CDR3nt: TGTGCCAGCAGCACAGGGGCGAGGAATCAGCCCCAGCATTTT
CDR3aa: CASSTGARNQPQHF

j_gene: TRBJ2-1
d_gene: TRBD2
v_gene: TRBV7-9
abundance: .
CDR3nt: TGTGCCAGCAGCTTTTCCCCCTCTAGCGGGATCTACAATGAGCAGTTCTTC
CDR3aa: CASSFSPSSGIYNEQFF

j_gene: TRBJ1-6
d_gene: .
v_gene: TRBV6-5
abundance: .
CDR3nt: TGTGCCAGCAGTTACTCGCAGGGCTCAGGGAATTCACCCCTCCACTTT
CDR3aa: CASSYSQGSGNSPLHF

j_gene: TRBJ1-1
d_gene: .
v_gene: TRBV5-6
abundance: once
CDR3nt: TGTGCCAGCAGCTTCCTACAGGGCTCGAACACTGAAGCTTTCTTT
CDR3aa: CASSFLQGSNTEAFF

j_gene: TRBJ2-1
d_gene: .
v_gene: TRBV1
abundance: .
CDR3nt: TGCACCAGCAGCCTTTCCAGCGGGAGTTTTAATGAGCAGTTCTTC
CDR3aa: CTSSLSSGSFNEQFF

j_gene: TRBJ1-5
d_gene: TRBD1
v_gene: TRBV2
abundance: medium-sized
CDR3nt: TGTGCCAGCAACACAGGGGGCGCAAAGCCCCAGCATTTT
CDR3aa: CASNTGGAKPQHF

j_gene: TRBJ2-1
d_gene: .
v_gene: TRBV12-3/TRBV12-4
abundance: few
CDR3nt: TGTGCCAGCAGCTCAGACGGGAACAATGAGCAGTTCTTC
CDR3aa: CASSSDGNNEQFF

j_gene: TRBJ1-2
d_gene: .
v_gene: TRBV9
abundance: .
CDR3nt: TGTGCCAGCAGCGAGATCTACAGGGACGGCGGCGGTTCGTTAGGCTACACCTTC
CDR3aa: CASSEIYRDGGGSLGYTF

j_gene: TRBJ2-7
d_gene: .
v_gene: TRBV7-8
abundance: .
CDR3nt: TGTGCCAGCATCCTCGACAACTCCTACGAGCAGTACTTC
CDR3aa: CASILDNSYEQYF

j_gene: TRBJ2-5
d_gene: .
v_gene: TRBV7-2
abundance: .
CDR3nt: TGTGCCAGCAGCTTAGCGAGGTACCAAGAGACCCAGTACTTC
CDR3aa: CASSLARYQETQYF

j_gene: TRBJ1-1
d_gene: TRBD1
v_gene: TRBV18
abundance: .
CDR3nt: TGTGCCAGCTCACCACAAACAGGGGGCACTGAAGCTTTCTTT
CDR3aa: CASSPQTGGTEAFF

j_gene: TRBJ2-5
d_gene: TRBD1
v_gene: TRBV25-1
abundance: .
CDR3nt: TGTGCCAGCAGTGCACGGTCCGGGACAGGTTTAGAGACCCAGTACTTC
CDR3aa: CASSARSGTGLETQYF

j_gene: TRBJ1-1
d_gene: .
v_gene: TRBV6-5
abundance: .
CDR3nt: TGTGCCAGCTCACCAGGGGCTGGTCGGCCAGATGAAGCTTTCTTT
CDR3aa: CASSPGAGRPDEAFF

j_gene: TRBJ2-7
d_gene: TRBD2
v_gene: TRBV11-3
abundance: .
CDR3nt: TGTGCCAGCAGCCGCGGGGGTCAGTCTAGCTACGAGCAGTACTTC
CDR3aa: CASSRGGQSSYEQYF

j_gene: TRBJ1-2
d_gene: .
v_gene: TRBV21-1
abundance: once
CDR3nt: TGTGTCAGCCCCTGGAGCGGACAGGGGGGTTTAGGCTACACCTTC
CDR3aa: CVSPWSGQGGLGYTF

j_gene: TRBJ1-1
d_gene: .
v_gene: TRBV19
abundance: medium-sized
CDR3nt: TGTGCCAGTAGTATAGACCGGCCAGGGTACACTGAAGCTTTCTTT
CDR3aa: CASSIDRPGYTEAFF

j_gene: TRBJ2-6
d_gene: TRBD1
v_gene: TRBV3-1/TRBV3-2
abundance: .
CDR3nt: TGTGCCAGCAGCCAAGATTGGGGACAGGGGGCCTCTGGGGCCAACGTCCTGACTTTC
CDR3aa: CASSQDWGQGASGANVLTF